This record concerns one T cell receptor (beta chain) sequence. This specimen comes from a study of blood T cell repertoires in COVID-19. About the research overall: Specimens from acute and convalescent COVID-19 originated in the United States, Italy and Spain. PBMCs, B-cell-depleted T cells, or T cells provided the cDNA or gDNA that made up the material.

Some clones are missing from TCRdb's copy, which holds only in-frame ones; the method was immunoSEQ multiplex PCR. The repertoire has fewer than 250,000 clones, more than 75% of them found once; the top ten carry approximately 8%. Germline V gives CDR1 SGHVS, CDR2 FQNEAQ. This CDR3 comprises 15 residues. V trimming: 5 bases; J trimming: 9 bases; junction bases outside the gene matches: 7. Recruited during active infection, patients (from Seattle) were subsequently followed longitudinally. Input material: peripheral blood. The TCR comes from a woman aged 55-70 years with COVID-19, enrolled during active disease. The chain carries TRBV7-8 and TRBJ1-6; the match to TRBD1 covers 10 bases. The CDR3: CASSGGTGAVSPLHF. As DNA, the CDR3 is TGTGCCAGCAGCGGTGGGACAGGGGCCGTTTCACCCCTCCACTTT.